These 6 T cell receptor beta chains share one sample of origin, sequenced in a study of blood T cells in healthy people across ages. A second PCR, run for roughly 6 to 11 cycles, used a sample-barcoded 5' primer plus a J-beta primer mix. TCRdb used MiXCR to reprocess the 5' RACE reads, holding one entry per CDR3 protein. There are some 1.8 million distinct CDR3 sequences in the sample; about two fifths occur only once, and about 23% lies in the top ten. The material sequenced was blood. All receptors derive from a human donor in good health.

CDR3 loop: CASSLAIGDPSYEQYF. Written as DNA, the CDR3 is TGTGCCAGCAGCTTGGCCATCGGGGATCCATCCTACGAGCAGTACTTC. The chain uses TRBV5-5 and TRBJ2-7; a weak D match, TRBD2 (5 bases). The CDR3 loop spans 16 amino acids. Germline values: CDR1 SGHKS, CDR2 YYEKEE (reference sequence). Trimming shortened V by 0 bases and J by 1 base, and 14 bases separated the two germline ends.

On this clonotype: This may arise from a read error, as a much more abundant clone is one base away. This chain uses TRBV4-1 with TRBJ1-2; D is uncertain. Trimming shortened V by 2 bases and J by 1 base, and 8 bases separated the two germline ends. From germline, CDR1 is MGHRA and CDR2 YSYEKL. This CDR3 contains 14 residues. DNA for the CDR3: TGCGCCAGCAGCCAATCTTTTATTAACTATGGCTACACCTTC. Amino acid sequence: CASSQSFINYGYTF.

There are many counts of this clonotype. This chain uses TRBV20-1 with TRBJ2-1, with D tentatively TRBD2 (5 bases). The CDR3 consists of 14 residues. Germline-derived CDR1 and CDR2 are DFQATT and SNEGSKA (reference sequence). V was cut by 3 bases and J by 7 bases, with 16 bases left in between. Here the CDR3 DNA reads TGCAGTGCTAGTCGGGGTTTTTATAAGAATGAGCAGTTCTTC. Translation: CSASRGFYKNEQFF.

This clonotype was observed at least ten times. The rearrangement uses TRBV9 and TRBJ2-3, with TRBD2 matching over 8 bases. Per the germline V gene, CDR1 is SGDLS and CDR2 is YYNGEE. V shed 2 bases, J shed 5 bases, and the junction held 7 bases outside the gene matches. The CDR3 sequence is 15 residues long. The CDR3 region has the DNA TGTGCCAGCAGCGTGAGCAGCGGGGGAGGAGATACGCAGTATTTT. This translates into CASSVSSGGGDTQYF.

This clonotype was picked up a small number of times. The chain is built from TRBV13 and TRBJ1-2; D is unclear. CDR3 length equals 17 residues. Trimming stripped 5 bases from V and 5 bases from J, with 24 bases between. CDR1 is PRHDT, CDR2 FYEKMQ, per germline (reference sequence). The CDR3 loop reads CASSRLVWVDGIYGYTF. The CDR3 nucleotides read TGTGCCAGCAGCCGCCTAGTTTGGGTAGACGGGATTTATGGCTACACCTTC.

The gene calls are TRBV5-1 and TRBJ2-5; D remains ambiguous. Germline CDR1 SGHRS, CDR2 YFSETQ. Between the trimmed V and J ends, which lost 0 bases and 5 bases, there was a span of 11 bases. This CDR3 contains 14 residues. The CDR3: CASSLESRKETQYF. The CDR3 nucleotides are TGCGCCAGCAGCTTGGAGAGCAGAAAGGAGACCCAGTACTTC.